The rows below give T cell receptor beta chains drawn from one sample of a study of cytomegalovirus exposure and HLA in healthy donors. The assay was immunoSEQ multiplex PCR, and TCRdb's table has in-frame clones only and misses some. The repertoire consists of around 130,000 clones, with approximately 80% occurring once and the leading ten covering 1.5% to 2%. The sequenced sample was PBMCs. The receptors stem from a man aged 35 to 55 in good health and CMV-seronegative. Both conserved end residues are part of each CDR3. D genes are given only for firm matches. The size of a clone is reported for some rows only, either as once, few or many, or as a class for expanded clones.

size,J,V,D,DNA,CDR3
NA,TRBJ2-1,TRBV2,TRBD2,TGTGCCAGCAGTGAATTTCGCCCCTCGGGGGGCTCCTACAATGAGCAGTTCTTC,CASSEFRPSGGSYNEQFF
NA,TRBJ2-1,TRBV29-1,TRBD2,TGCAGCCTTAGCGGGAGCTCCTACAATGAGCAGTTCTTC,CSLSGSSYNEQFF
NA,TRBJ1-2,TRBV25-1,NA,TGTGCCAGCAGTGATGCAGGGTTCTATGGCTACACCTTC,CASSDAGFYGYTF
NA,TRBJ2-3,TRBV7-2,TRBD2,TGTGCCAGCAGCTTAGCGCGGTCTAGCGGGGGGGGAACAGATACGCAGTATTTT,CASSLARSSGGGTDTQYF
once,TRBJ2-4,TRBV5-1,NA,TGCGCCAGCAGGGAGGGCGGAAACATTCAGTACTTC,CASREGGNIQYF
NA,TRBJ1-5,TRBV7-8,NA,TGTGCCAGCAGCCTAACAGGAAGCAATCAGCCCCAGCATTTT,CASSLTGSNQPQHF
NA,TRBJ2-7,TRBV11-2,TRBD1,TGTGCCAGCAGCTTTGTGACAGGGGGATGGGTTCCCTACGAGCAGTACTTC,CASSFVTGGWVPYEQYF
NA,TRBJ2-7,TRBV29-1,NA,TGCAGCGTTGAAGCGTCCGGGACTTTAGGCGAGCAGTACTTC,CSVEASGTLGEQYF
NA,TRBJ2-3,TRBV30,NA,TGTGCCTGGAGCGTTCCCACAGATACGCAGTATTTT,CAWSVPTDTQYF
NA,TRBJ2-4,TRBV6-5,TRBD1,TGTGCCAGTAATACAGGGGGCCCAGTATACATTCAGTACTTC,CASNTGGPVYIQYF
NA,TRBJ1-1,TRBV30,TRBD1,TGTGCCTGTCCCACCGTCGATAGTAGAGGGACAGCCTTT,CACPTVDSRGTAF
NA,TRBJ1-1,TRBV29-1,NA,TGCAGCGTTGAATGGGGCCGGAACACTGAAGCTTTCTTT,CSVEWGRNTEAFF
NA,TRBJ1-4,TRBV5-4,NA,TGTGCCAGCAGCTTGACGGGTAATGAAAAACTGTTTTTT,CASSLTGNEKLFF
NA,TRBJ1-2,TRBV2,NA,TGTGCCAGCAGTAGGGGTCCCGGCAGGGGCTACACCTTC,CASSRGPGRGYTF
NA,TRBJ1-2,TRBV28,NA,TGTGCCAGCAGTTTAAAGGTCGGGGGCTACACCTTC,CASSLKVGGYTF
NA,TRBJ2-1,TRBV5-4,TRBD2,TGTGCCAGCAGCTCTAGCGGGAGGGCGGTTGAGCAGTTCTTC,CASSSSGRAVEQFF
few,TRBJ2-2,TRBV9,TRBD2,TGTGCCAGCAGCGTAGCTCGGACTAGCGGGGGGACCAACACCGGGGAGCTGTTTTTT,CASSVARTSGGTNTGELFF
NA,TRBJ2-7,TRBV5-1,TRBD2,TGCGCCAGCAGCTGGTCCACTAGCGGGAGCTCCTACGAGCAGTACTTC,CASSWSTSGSSYEQYF
NA,TRBJ1-4,TRBV19,NA,TGTGCCAGTACGGGTATCACCATCGAAAAACTGTTTTTT,CASTGITIEKLFF
NA,TRBJ2-3,TRBV15,NA,TGTGCCACCAGCAGAGATTATGTGACAGATACGCAGTATTTT,CATSRDYVTDTQYF
few,TRBJ2-3,TRBV7-6,NA,TGTGCCAGCAGCTCGGCGTCGGTCGGGACGCAGTATTTT,CASSSASVGTQYF
NA,TRBJ1-1,TRBV4-2,NA,TGTGCCAGCAGCCAAACTTGGGGGGGGGCGTTAGACACTGAAGCTTTCTTT,CASSQTWGGALDTEAFF
once,TRBJ1-4,TRBV7-2,NA,TGTGCCAGCAGCTTAGGTCGGGTAAATGAAAAACTGTTTTTT,CASSLGRVNEKLFF
NA,TRBJ2-2,TRBV6-5,TRBD1,TGTGCCAGCAGGAGACAGGGGATCACCGGGGAGCTGTTTTTT,CASRRQGITGELFF